The present entry profiles one T cell receptor (beta chain) with its context. This sample was taken from a study of glioma-infiltrating T cells. CDR1 and CDR2 from the germline V gene are SGHNT and YYREEE (reference sequence). With 3 bases clipped from V and 4 bases from J, the junction kept 6 bases outside the gene matches. The CDR3 covers 15 residues. Using RNA template, CDR3s of TCR alpha and beta were amplified with iRepertoire arm-PCR. In TCRdb, the multiplex PCR reads were re-called with MiXCR into one record per CDR3 protein. The sample shows about 210,000 distinct CDR3 sequences, more than 30% of them seen only once.

The chain links TRBV5-4 to TRBJ2-2; 7 bases are a match to TRBD2. Sequencing was carried out using glioma tissue, nonneoplastic brain tissue, or PBMCs (not recorded which). The TCR was taken from a human donor with low-grade glioma or glioblastoma, undergoing nonglioma brain surgery, or in good health (not recorded which). The CDR3 nucleotides are TGTGCCAGCAGCTACGACGGGGGGACCACCGGGGAGCTGTTTTTT. This gives the protein CASSYDGGTTGELFF.